This is a list of T cell receptor beta chains from one sample in a study of beta chain features in type 1 diabetes. The method was immunoSEQ multiplex PCR; TCRdb's version includes in-frame clones alone and lacks a portion of them. Here the sample spans over 700,000 clones, under 20% being singletons. The sequenced sample was naive CD4+ T cells from blood. The source is a woman aged 18-30 years in good health. The CDR3 runs from the conserved cysteine through the conserved F or W. D genes are given only for firm matches. Rows may omit the clone size; those that give it use once, few, many or a size class.

clone size,J gene,D gene,V gene,CDR3 DNA,CDR3 protein
-,TRBJ1-1,-,TRBV19,TGTGCCAGTAGACAGCAGAACACTGAAGCTTTCTTT,CASRQQNTEAFF
-,TRBJ2-5,-,TRBV7-6,TGTGCCAGCAGCCAAGAGGGGGGGCAAGAGACCCAGTACTTC,CASSQEGGQETQYF
-,TRBJ1-2,-,TRBV5-4,TGTGCCAGCAGCTCGGGAGGACAGTCCAACTATGGCTACACCTTC,CASSSGGQSNYGYTF
-,TRBJ2-1,TRBD2,TRBV11-2,TGTGCCAGCAGCTCTCCTAGCGGGAGGTACAATGAGCAGTTCTTC,CASSSPSGRYNEQFF
-,TRBJ1-1,-,TRBV18,TGTGCCAGCTCACCAATTAGGGGGAACACTGAAGCTTTCTTT,CASSPIRGNTEAFF
-,TRBJ2-3,-,TRBV6-5,TGTGCCAGCAGTTACTCTGAGGCGCTAGATACGCAGTATTTT,CASSYSEALDTQYF
-,TRBJ2-1,-,TRBV6-1,TGTGCCAGCAGAGAGACAGGCGACAATGAGCAGTTCTTC,CASRETGDNEQFF
-,TRBJ2-2,TRBD2,TRBV5-1,TGCGCCAGCAGCCCGAAACATAACCCAAGCGGGAGTACCGGGGAGCTGTTTTTT,CASSPKHNPSGSTGELFF
few,TRBJ2-3,TRBD2,TRBV19,TGTGCCAGTAGACCCGCCGGGACTAGCGGGAGGGGCCCCGTGGATACGCAGTATTTT,CASRPAGTSGRGPVDTQYF
-,TRBJ2-5,TRBD2,TRBV11-2,TGTGCCAGCAGCTTAGATGATGCTAGCGGCCAAGAGACCCAGTACTTC,CASSLDDASGQETQYF
few,TRBJ2-1,-,TRBV7-3,TGTGCCAGCAGCCCCGGACATGTCTCCTACAATGAGCAGTTCTTC,CASSPGHVSYNEQFF
-,TRBJ2-1,-,TRBV7-3,TGTGCCAGCAGCTTAGGTGGGATAGCACAGGAGCAGTTCTTC,CASSLGGIAQEQFF
-,TRBJ2-2,-,TRBV7-8,TGTGCCAGCAGCTTAGGGAGTTACAGGGCGACCGGGGAGCTGTTTTTT,CASSLGSYRATGELFF
few,TRBJ2-1,TRBD2,TRBV7-3,TGTGCCAGCAGCTTAAAAGCGGGAGCCTACAATGAGCAGTTCTTC,CASSLKAGAYNEQFF
-,TRBJ1-2,-,TRBV28,TGTGCCAGCACCCGAGATTACTATGGCTACACCTTC,CASTRDYYGYTF
few,TRBJ2-1,TRBD2,TRBV2,TGTGCCATTGCGGGGGTCAGCCGGGGCTACAATGAGCAGTTCTTC,CAIAGVSRGYNEQFF
-,TRBJ1-2,-,TRBV4-1,TGCGCCAGCAGCGGTGGTGGACGGGTTTCGGAAGGCTACACCTTC,CASSGGGRVSEGYTF
-,TRBJ2-3,-,TRBV6-5,TGTGCCAGCAGTTACTCTGGGTTGCATACGCAGTATTTT,CASSYSGLHTQYF
few,TRBJ2-3,-,TRBV5-1,TGCGCCAGCAAGCTTTCGGGAGCAGATACGCAGTATTTT,CASKLSGADTQYF
-,TRBJ1-2,-,TRBV18,TGTGCCAGCTCACCCTCCGATGAGGCTAACTATGGCTACACCTTC,CASSPSDEANYGYTF
-,TRBJ1-3,-,TRBV11-2,TGTGCCAGCAGTCGACGCTTGGCCCTGGGCTCTGGAAACACCATATATTTT,CASSRRLALGSGNTIYF
few,TRBJ2-3,-,TRBV7-9,TGTGCCAGCAGCTACGGGGCTAGAGATACGCAGTATTTT,CASSYGARDTQYF
few,TRBJ1-5,TRBD1,TRBV10-3,TGTGCCATCGGGACAGGCAATCAGCCCCAGCATTTT,CAIGTGNQPQHF
few,TRBJ2-5,-,TRBV5-1,TGCGCCAGCAGCTTCGAAGCGACCCAGTACTTC,CASSFEATQYF
few,TRBJ1-5,-,TRBV7-8,TGTGCCAGCAGCTTAGAGCCCGGGAACATCAATCAGCCCCAGCATTTT,CASSLEPGNINQPQHF
-,TRBJ2-1,TRBD2,TRBV5-1,TGCGCCAGCCACACAACAATCTCGGGAGGCCGGGTCTACAATGAGCAGTTCTTC,CASHTTISGGRVYNEQFF
-,TRBJ2-1,-,TRBV7-3,TGTGCCAGCAGCTTAGGGTCCTGGGCCGAGAACAATGAGCAGTTCTTC,CASSLGSWAENNEQFF
-,TRBJ2-6,-,TRBV5-1,TGCGCCAGCAGCTTGGGCGGGAACTCTGGGGCCAACGTCCTGACTTTC,CASSLGGNSGANVLTF
few,TRBJ2-7,-,TRBV9,TGTGCCAGCAGCGTAGAACAGGGAGGGGAGCAGTACTTC,CASSVEQGGEQYF
-,TRBJ2-1,-,TRBV7-9,TGTGCCAGCAGCTTAGGGCTAGCGAATTACAATGAGCAGTTCTTC,CASSLGLANYNEQFF
few,TRBJ1-1,-,TRBV29-1,TGCAGCGCCACTCTTTGGGGGGCGAACACTGAAGCTTTCTTT,CSATLWGANTEAFF
few,TRBJ1-1,-,TRBV7-3,TGTGCCAGCAGCTTAGACGTGAACACTGAAGCTTTCTTT,CASSLDVNTEAFF
-,TRBJ1-2,-,TRBV6-5,TGTGCCAGCAGTTACTCTCTCAGTGGGGTCGACTATGGCTACACCTTC,CASSYSLSGVDYGYTF
-,TRBJ2-1,TRBD2,TRBV6-1,TGTGCCAGCAGTGAAGTATCACTTGGACTAGCGGGAGCCTACAATGAGCAGTTCTTC,CASSEVSLGLAGAYNEQFF
few,TRBJ2-7,-,TRBV7-2,TGTGCCAGCAGCCTTCGGCCCGTCTCCCCTGGCGAGCAGTACTTC,CASSLRPVSPGEQYF
-,TRBJ1-2,-,TRBV27,TGTGCCAGCAGGACACCAAACTATGGCTACACCTTC,CASRTPNYGYTF
-,TRBJ2-7,-,TRBV2,TGTGCCAGCAGTGAATATCTGGAGCAGTACTTC,CASSEYLEQYF
-,TRBJ1-1,-,TRBV7-3,TGTGCCAGCAGCTTCCTCCCCTTGCCGAACACTGAAGCTTTCTTT,CASSFLPLPNTEAFF
-,TRBJ1-2,-,TRBV28,TGTGCCAGCAGTAATTACTATGGCTACACCTTC,CASSNYYGYTF
-,TRBJ1-1,-,TRBV9,TGTGCCAGCGCCCGGAAAGACGGTGAAGCTTTCTTT,CASARKDGEAFF
few,TRBJ2-1,TRBD2,TRBV6-5,TGTGCCAGCAGCGCCGAACTAGCGACCAGTCAGTTCTTC,CASSAELATSQFF
few,TRBJ2-1,-,TRBV4-2,TGTGCCAGCAGCGCCCGGCGGGACAATGAGCAGTTCTTC,CASSARRDNEQFF
few,TRBJ2-1,-,TRBV18,TGTGCCAGCTCACCGGCGGGGTTCTCCTACAATGAGCAGTTCTTC,CASSPAGFSYNEQFF
few,TRBJ2-7,-,TRBV27,TGTGCCAGCAGTTTATCAAGACAGCGCTACGAGCAGTACTTC,CASSLSRQRYEQYF
-,TRBJ1-2,TRBD1,TRBV18,TGTGCCAGCTCACTGCCCGGGACAGCCCGGAGTGGCTACACCTTC,CASSLPGTARSGYTF
-,TRBJ2-5,-,TRBV5-1,TGCGCCAGCAGCTCCCAGGGAGAGCCGTCCAGAGAGACCCAGTACTTC,CASSSQGEPSRETQYF
-,TRBJ2-7,TRBD2,TRBV11-2,TGTGCCAGCAGCTTAGATCGTACTAGCGGGCATTACGAGCAGTACTTC,CASSLDRTSGHYEQYF
few,TRBJ2-7,-,TRBV28,TGTGCCAGCACCCTCGGGGGTTTGACCTACGAGCAGTACTTC,CASTLGGLTYEQYF
few,TRBJ2-7,-,TRBV13,TGTGCCAGCAGCTTTGGGGTGTGGGCCCAGTACGAGCAGTACTTC,CASSFGVWAQYEQYF
-,TRBJ2-3,TRBD1,TRBV7-7,TGTGCTAGCAGCCTGGGACAGGCTAGCACAGATACGCAGTATTTT,CASSLGQASTDTQYF